Here is one T cell receptor beta chain with its context. The sample comes from a study of blood T cell repertoires in COVID-19. In the study's own analysis: Reference gene primer amplification gave nucleated cell count estimates. Profiled with immunoSEQ multiplex PCR; TCRdb holds only in-frame clones, not every one. For V, J and clone size, that table is used; D and trimming come from the DNA. The sample shows roughly 69,000 clones, roughly 80% of them seen only once. The germline gives CDR1 LNHDA, CDR2 SQIVND (reference sequence). The CDR3 has 13 amino acids. Trimming stripped 6 bases from V and 2 bases from J, with 11 bases between.

Sequencing was done on a sample of peripheral blood. The chain carries TRBV19 and TRBJ2-7; no clear D gene. This TCR was recovered from a man between 60 and 75 years old with COVID-19, enrolled during active disease. CDR3 sequence: CASSRDTAYEQYF. The CDR3, as DNA: TGTGCCAGTAGCCGAGACACAGCCTACGAGCAGTACTTC.